The 11 T cell receptor beta chains listed next were all sequenced from one sample in a study of cytomegalovirus exposure and HLA in healthy donors. The PCR had 60 Vbeta and 13 Jbeta primers. Sequenced by immunoSEQ multiplex PCR; TCRdb stores in-frame clones only, minus some. The sample holds 90,000 to 100,000 clones, 76% seen once. The source material was PBMCs. The receptors come from a man aged 40-49 years in good health and CMV-seronegative.

The genes are TRBV18 and TRBJ1-1, with 7 bases aligning to TRBD1. The V and J ends lost 3 bases and 1 base, in that order; junction bases with no gene match: 11. The CDR3 runs to 17 residues. CDR1 and CDR2 (germline): KGHSH, LQKENI. The CDR3 sequence is CASSPPTGSPQNTEAFF. CDR3 sequence (DNA): TGTGCCAGCTCACCGCCGACAGGGTCACCCCAGAACACTGAAGCTTTCTTT.

The chain is built from TRBV9 and TRBJ2-5; TRBD1 matches at 8 bases. From germline, CDR1 is SGDLS and CDR2 YYNGEE. This CDR3 region has 13 residues. V lost 4 bases to trimming and J lost 5 bases; unmatched junction nucleotides: 4. CDR3 in DNA: TGTGCCAGCAGCCCGGACAGGGTGGAGACCCAGTACTTC. Protein sequence: CASSPDRVETQYF.

The chain's CDR3 is CASSLSIAGEVNEQFF. The CDR3 region has the DNA TGCGCCAGCAGCCTTTCAATCGCGGGAGAGGTCAATGAGCAGTTCTTC. The chain couples TRBV4-3 to TRBJ2-1, with TRBD2 matching over 7 bases. Germline V gene data show CDR1 as LGHNA and CDR2 as YSLEER. Trimming cost V 4 bases and J 6 bases; bases outside gene matches: 12. The CDR3 is made up of 16 amino acids.

This chain joins TRBV29-1 and TRBJ1-1, with TRBD1 matching over 12 bases. Unmatched junction bases numbered 7, after V lost 6 bases and J lost 5 bases. Germline V gene lookup returns CDR1 SQVTM and CDR2 ANQGSEA. There are 14 residues in the CDR3. The CDR3 loop is CSVGTGGAGTEAFF. As DNA, the CDR3 is TGCAGCGTCGGGACAGGGGGCGCGGGGACTGAAGCTTTCTTT.

This clone was counted once. V gene TRBV5-1 combines with J gene TRBJ2-1; tentative D call: TRBD1 (6 bases). V was trimmed by 7 bases and J by 0 bases, leaving 17 bases between them. Germline V gene lookup returns CDR1 SGHRS and CDR2 YFSETQ. There are 16 residues in the CDR3. The CDR3 DNA reads TGCGCCAGCGTAGATTCAGGGACACGCTCCTACAATGAGCAGTTCTTC. Translating it yields CASVDSGTRSYNEQFF.

The CDR3 sequence is CASSLDINNQPQHF. The CDR3 coding sequence is TGTGCCAGCAGCTTAGACATCAACAATCAGCCCCAGCATTTT. The rearrangement uses TRBV7-8 and TRBJ1-5, with unresolved D. The CDR3 consists of 14 residues. Germline-derived CDR1 and CDR2 are SGHVS and FQNEAQ. Trimming removed 1 base at V and 3 bases at J, with 7 bases between.

This chain connects TRBV10-3 to TRBJ1-2, with 7 bases fitting TRBD1. This CDR3 comprises 14 residues. From germline, CDR1 is ENHRY and CDR2 SYGVKD. Unmatched junction bases numbered 5, after V lost 6 bases and J lost 1 base. DNA for the CDR3: TGTGCCATCAGCAACAGGGGCCTTAACTATGGCTACACCTTC. The encoded protein is CAISNRGLNYGYTF.

The chain has TRBV2 and TRBJ2-7; TRBD2 might be the D (6 bases). Germline V gene lookup returns CDR1 SNHLY and CDR2 FYNNEI. The V and J ends lost 4 bases and 3 bases respectively, with 13 bases between them. The CDR3 spans 14 residues. CDR3 DNA: TGTGCCAGCAGTGCGGACCCAGCGGGCTACGAGCAGTACTTC. Amino acid sequence: CASSADPAGYEQYF.

V is TRBV6-1 and J is TRBJ1-1, with D possibly being TRBD1 (6 bases). Germline V CDR1 and CDR2: MNHNS, SASEGT. The CDR3 is 14 amino acids. Trimming took 6 bases from V and 1 from J, leaving 12 bases between them. The CDR3 here is CASRPGVANTEAFF. CDR3 DNA: TGTGCCAGCAGACCAGGGGTGGCGAACACTGAAGCTTTCTTT.

This sequence joins TRBV7-9 and TRBJ1-1; tentatively, D is TRBD1 (6 bases). CDR1 is SEHNR and CDR2 is FQNEAQ in the germline V gene (reference sequence). This CDR3 contains 14 residues. V lost 5 bases to trimming and J lost 2 bases, with 12 bases between them. The CDR3 sequence: CASSNHRVNTEAFF. Written as DNA, the CDR3 is TGTGCCAGCAGCAACCACAGGGTTAACACTGAAGCTTTCTTT.

The chain carries TRBV9 and TRBJ2-5; 8 positions agree with TRBD1. The germline gives CDR1 SGDLS, CDR2 YYNGEE. The ends lost 4 bases at V and 5 bases at J; junction bases unmatched: 10. CDR3 length equals 15 residues. This chain's CDR3 is CASSLRTGTRETQYF. The DNA of the CDR3 is TGTGCCAGCAGCCTAAGGACAGGGACCCGGGAGACCCAGTACTTC.